The source of this T cell receptor beta chain is a study of blood T cell repertoires in COVID-19. CDR1 and CDR2 from the germline V gene are SEHNR and FQNEAQ (reference sequence). CDR3 length: 14 residues. V was pared by 5 bases and J by 10 bases, with 18 bases between. Per the study methods: Estimation of nucleated cell counts relied on the amplification of reference gene primers. Sequencing used immunoSEQ multiplex PCR; TCRdb keeps in-frame clones, though not all of them. That table supplies the V and J calls and clone size; D and trimming were determined from the DNA. The profile shows 110,000 to 150,000 clones, 78% of them singletons.

Sequencing was performed on peripheral blood. The source is a woman in her fifties or sixties with acute or convalescent COVID-19. V gene TRBV7-9 combines with J gene TRBJ2-1, with TRBD2 as a possible D gene (6 bases). The CDR3 is CASSARDFPLEQFF. The CDR3 nucleotides read TGTGCCAGCAGCGCACGGGACTTTCCCCTGGAGCAGTTCTTC.